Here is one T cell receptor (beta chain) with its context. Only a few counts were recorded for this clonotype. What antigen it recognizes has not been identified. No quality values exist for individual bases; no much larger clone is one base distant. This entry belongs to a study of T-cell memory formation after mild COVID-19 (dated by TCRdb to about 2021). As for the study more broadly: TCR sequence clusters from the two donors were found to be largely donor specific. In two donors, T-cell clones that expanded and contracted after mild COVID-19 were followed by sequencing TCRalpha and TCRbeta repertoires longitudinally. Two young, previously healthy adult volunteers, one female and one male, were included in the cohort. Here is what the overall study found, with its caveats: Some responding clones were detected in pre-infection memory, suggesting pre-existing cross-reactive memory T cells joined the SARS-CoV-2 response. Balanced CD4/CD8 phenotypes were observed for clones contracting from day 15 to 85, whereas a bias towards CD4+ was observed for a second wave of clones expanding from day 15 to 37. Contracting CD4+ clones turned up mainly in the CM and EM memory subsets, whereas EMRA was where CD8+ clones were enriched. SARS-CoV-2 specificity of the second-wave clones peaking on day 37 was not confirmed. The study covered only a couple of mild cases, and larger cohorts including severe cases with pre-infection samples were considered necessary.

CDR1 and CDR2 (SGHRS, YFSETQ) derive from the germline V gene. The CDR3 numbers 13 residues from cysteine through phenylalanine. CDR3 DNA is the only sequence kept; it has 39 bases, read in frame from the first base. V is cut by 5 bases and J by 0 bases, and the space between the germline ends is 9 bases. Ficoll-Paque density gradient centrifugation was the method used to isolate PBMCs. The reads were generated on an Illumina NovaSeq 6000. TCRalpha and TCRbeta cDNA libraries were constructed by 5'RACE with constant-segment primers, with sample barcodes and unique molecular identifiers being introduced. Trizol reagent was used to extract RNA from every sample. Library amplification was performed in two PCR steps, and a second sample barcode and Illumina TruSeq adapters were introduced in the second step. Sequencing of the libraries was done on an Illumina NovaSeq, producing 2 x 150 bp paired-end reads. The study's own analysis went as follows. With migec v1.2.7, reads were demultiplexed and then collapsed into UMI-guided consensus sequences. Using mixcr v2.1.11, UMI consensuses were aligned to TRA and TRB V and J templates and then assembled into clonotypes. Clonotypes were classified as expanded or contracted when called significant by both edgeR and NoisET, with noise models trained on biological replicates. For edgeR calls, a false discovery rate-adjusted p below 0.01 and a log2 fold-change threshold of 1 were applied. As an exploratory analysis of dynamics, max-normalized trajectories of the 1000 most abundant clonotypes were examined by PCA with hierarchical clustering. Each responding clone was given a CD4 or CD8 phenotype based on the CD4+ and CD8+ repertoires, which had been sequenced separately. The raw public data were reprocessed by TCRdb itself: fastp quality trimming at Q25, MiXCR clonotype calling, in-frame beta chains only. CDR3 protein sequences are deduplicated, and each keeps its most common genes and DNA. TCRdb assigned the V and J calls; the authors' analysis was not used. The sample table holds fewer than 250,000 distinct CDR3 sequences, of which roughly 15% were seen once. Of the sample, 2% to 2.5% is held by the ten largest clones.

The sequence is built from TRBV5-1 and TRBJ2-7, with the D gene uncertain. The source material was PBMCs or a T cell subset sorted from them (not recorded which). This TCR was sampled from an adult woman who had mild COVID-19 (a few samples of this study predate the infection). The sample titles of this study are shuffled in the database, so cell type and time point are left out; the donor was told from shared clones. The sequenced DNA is TGCGCCAGCAGGGACCCGTCCTCCTACGAGCAGTACTTC. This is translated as CASRDPSSYEQYF.